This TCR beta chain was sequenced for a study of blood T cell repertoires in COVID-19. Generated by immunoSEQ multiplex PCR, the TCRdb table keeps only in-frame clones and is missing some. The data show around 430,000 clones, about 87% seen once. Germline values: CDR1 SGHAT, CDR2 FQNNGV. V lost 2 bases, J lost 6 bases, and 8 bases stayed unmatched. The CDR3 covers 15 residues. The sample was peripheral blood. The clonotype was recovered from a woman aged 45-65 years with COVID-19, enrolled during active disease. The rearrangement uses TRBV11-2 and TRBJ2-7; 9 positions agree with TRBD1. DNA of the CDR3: TGTGCCAGCAGCTTATTGGGACAGGGTGTTGGCGAGCAGTACTTC. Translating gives CASSLLGQGVGEQYF.